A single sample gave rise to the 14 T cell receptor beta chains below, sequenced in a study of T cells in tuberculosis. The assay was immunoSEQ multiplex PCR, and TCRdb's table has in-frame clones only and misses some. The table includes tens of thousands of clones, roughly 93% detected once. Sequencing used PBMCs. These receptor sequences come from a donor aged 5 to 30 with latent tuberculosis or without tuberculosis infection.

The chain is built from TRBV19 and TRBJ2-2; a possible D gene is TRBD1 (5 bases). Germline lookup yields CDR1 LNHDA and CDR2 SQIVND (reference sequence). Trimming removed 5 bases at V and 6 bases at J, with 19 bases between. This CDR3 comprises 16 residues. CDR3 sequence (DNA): TGTGCCAGTAGTTCCGGCAGGGTAATTCGGGCCGGGGAGCTGTTTTTT. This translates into CASSSGRVIRAGELFF.

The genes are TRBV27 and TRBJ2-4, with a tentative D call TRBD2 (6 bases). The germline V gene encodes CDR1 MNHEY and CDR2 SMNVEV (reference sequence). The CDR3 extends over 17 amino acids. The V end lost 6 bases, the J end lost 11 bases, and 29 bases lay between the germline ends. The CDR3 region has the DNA TGTGCCAGCAGACCAGGAGGGTCAACAAGGACCGGTTGGGTTCAGTACTTC. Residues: CASRPGGSTRTGWVQYF.

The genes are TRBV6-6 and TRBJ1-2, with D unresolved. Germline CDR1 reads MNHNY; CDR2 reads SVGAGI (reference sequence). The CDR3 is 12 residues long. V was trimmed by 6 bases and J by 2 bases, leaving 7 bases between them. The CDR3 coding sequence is TGTGCCAGCAGGGAGTTGAACTATGGCTACACCTTC. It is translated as CASRELNYGYTF.

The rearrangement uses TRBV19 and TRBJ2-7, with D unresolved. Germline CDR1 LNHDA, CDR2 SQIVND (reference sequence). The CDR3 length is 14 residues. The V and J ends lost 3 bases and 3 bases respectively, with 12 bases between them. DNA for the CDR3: TGTGCCAGTAGTATGGGTCAGGTGGGCTACGAGCAGTACTTC. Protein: CASSMGQVGYEQYF.

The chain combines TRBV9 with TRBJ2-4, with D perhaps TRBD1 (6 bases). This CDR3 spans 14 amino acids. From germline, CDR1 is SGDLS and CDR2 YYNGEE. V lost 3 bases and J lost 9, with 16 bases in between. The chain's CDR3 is CASSGFRGSGIQYF. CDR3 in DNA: TGTGCCAGCAGCGGTTTCAGGGGTTCTGGCATTCAGTACTTC. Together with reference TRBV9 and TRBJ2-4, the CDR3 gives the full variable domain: DSGVTQTPKHLITATGQRVTLRCSPRSGDLSVYWYQQSLDQGLQFLIQYYNGEERAKGNILERFSAQQFPDLHSELNLSSLELGDSALYFCASSGFRGSGIQYFGAGTRLSVL.

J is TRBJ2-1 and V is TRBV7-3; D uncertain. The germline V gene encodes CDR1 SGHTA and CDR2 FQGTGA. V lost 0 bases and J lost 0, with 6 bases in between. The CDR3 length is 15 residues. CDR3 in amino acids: CASSLTPSSYNEQFF. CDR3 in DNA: TGTGCCAGCAGCTTAACTCCGAGCTCCTACAATGAGCAGTTCTTC.

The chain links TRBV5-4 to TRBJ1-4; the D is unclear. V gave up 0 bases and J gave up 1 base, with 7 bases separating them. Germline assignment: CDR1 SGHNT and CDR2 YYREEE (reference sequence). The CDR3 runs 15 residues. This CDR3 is CASSLGLRTNEKLFF. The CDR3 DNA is TGTGCCAGCAGCTTGGGGCTCAGAACTAATGAAAAACTGTTTTTT.

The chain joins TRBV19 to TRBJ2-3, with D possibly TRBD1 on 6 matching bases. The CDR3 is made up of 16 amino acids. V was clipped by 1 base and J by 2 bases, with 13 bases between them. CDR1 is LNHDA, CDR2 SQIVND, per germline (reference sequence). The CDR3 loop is CASSIAGDSFTDTQYF. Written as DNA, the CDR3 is TGTGCCAGTAGTATAGCAGGGGATTCGTTCACAGATACGCAGTATTTT.

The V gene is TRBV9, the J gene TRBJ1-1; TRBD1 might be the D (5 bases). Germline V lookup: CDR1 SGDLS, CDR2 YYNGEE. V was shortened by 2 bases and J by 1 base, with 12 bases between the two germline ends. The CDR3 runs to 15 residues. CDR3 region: CASSVRTSQNTEAFF. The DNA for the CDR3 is TGTGCCAGCAGCGTTCGGACATCCCAGAACACTGAAGCTTTCTTT.

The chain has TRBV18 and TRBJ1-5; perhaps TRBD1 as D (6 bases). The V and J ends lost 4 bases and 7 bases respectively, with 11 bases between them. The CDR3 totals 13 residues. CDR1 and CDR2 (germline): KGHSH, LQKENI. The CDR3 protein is CASSHRAGQPQHF. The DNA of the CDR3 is TGTGCCAGCTCACACAGGGCTGGACAGCCCCAGCATTTT.

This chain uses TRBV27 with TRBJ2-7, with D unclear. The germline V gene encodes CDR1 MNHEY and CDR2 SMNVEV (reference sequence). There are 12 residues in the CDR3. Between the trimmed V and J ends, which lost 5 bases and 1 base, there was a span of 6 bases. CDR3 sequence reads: CASSTTSYEQYF. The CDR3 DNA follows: TGTGCCAGCAGTACGACATCCTACGAGCAGTACTTC.

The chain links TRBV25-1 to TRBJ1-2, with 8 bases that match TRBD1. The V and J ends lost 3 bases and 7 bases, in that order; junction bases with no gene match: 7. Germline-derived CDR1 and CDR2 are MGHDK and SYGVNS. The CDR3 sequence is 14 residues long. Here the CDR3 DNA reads TGTGCCAGCAGTGACGACAGGGGACTCGGTGGCTACACCTTC. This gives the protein CASSDDRGLGGYTF.

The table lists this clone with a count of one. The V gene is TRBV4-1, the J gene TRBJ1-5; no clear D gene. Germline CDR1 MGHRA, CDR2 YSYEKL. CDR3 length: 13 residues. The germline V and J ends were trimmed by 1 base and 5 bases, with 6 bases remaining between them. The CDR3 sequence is CASSQGRDQPQHF. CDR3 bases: TGCGCCAGCAGCCAAGGTCGCGATCAGCCCCAGCATTTT.

CDR3 DNA: TGTGCCAGCAGCGATCTATTGACAGGATCGCATGGCTACACCTTC. Translation gives CASSDLLTGSHGYTF. This chain links TRBV9 with TRBJ1-2; a weak D match, TRBD1 (6 bases). CDR3 size: 15 residues. Germline V gene lookup returns CDR1 SGDLS and CDR2 YYNGEE. The V end was cut by 3 bases, the J end by 6 bases, with 18 bases between.